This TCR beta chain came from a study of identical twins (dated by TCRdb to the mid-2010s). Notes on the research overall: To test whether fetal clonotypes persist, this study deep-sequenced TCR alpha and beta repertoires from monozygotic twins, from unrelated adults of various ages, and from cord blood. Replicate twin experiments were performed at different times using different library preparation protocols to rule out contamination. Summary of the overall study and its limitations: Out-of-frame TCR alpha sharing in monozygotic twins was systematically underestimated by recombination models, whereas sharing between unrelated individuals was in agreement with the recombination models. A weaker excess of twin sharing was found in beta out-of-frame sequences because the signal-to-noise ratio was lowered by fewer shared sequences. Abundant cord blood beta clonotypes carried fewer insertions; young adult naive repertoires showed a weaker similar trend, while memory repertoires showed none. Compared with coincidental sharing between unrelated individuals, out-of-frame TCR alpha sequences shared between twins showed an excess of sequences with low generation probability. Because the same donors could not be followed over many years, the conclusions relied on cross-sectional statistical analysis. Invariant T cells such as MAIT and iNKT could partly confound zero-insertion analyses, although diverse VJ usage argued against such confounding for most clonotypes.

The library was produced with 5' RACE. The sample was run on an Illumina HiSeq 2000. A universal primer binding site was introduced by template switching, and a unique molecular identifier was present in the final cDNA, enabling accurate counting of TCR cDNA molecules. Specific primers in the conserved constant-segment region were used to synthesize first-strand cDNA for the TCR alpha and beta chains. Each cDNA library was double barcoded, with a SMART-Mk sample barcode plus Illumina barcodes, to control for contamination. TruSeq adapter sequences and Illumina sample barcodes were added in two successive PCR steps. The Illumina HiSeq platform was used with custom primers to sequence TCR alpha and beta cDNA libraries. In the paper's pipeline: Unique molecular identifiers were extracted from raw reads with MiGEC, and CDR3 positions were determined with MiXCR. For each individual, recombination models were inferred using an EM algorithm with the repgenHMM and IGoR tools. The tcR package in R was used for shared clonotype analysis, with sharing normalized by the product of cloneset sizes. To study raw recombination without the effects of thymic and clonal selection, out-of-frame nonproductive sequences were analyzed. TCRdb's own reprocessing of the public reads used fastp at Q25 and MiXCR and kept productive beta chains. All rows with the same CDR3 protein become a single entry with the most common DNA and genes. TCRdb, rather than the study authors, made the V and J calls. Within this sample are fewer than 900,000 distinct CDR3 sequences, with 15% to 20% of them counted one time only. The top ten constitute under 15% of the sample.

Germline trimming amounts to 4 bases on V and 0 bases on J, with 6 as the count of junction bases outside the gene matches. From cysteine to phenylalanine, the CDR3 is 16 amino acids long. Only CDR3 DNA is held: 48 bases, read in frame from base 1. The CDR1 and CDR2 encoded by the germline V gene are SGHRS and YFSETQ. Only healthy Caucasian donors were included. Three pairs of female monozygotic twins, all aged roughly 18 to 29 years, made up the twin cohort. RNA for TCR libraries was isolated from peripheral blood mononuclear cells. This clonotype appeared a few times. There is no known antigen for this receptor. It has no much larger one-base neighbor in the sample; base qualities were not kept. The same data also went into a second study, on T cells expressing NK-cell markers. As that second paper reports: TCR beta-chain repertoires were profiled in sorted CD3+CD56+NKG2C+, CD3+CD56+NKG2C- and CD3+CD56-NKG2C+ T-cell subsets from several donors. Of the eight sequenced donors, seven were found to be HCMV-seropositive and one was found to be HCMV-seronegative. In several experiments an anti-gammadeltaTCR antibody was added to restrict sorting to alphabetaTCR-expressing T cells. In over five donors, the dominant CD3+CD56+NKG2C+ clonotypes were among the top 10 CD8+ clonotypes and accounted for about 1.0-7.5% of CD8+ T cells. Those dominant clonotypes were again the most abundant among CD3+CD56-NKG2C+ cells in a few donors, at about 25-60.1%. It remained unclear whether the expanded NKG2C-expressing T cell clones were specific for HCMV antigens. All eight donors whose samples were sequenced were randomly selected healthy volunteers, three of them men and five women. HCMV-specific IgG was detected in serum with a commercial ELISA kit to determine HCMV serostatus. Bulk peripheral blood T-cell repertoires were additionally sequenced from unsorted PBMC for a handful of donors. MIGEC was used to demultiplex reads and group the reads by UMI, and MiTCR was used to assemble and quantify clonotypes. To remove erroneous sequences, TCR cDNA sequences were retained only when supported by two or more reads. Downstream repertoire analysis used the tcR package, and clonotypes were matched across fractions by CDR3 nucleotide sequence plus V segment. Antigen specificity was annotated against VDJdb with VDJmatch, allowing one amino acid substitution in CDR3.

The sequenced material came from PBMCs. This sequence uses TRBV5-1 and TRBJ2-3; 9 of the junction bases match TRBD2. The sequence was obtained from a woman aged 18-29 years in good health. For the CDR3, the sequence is CASSAGLARSTDTQYF. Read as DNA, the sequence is TGCGCCAGCAGCGCCGGACTAGCGCGTAGCACAGATACGCAGTATTTT.